The 11 T cell receptor beta chains below were found in one sample sequenced in a study of shared clonotypes between healthy human individuals. The method was immunoSEQ multiplex PCR; TCRdb's version includes in-frame clones alone and lacks a portion of them. The profile covers roughly 500,000 clones, with about three quarters appearing a single time and under 15% taken by the ten largest. Sequenced input: PBMCs. These receptors were taken from a woman aged 40-49 years in good health. Some clones in this sample may be carry-over from other donors' samples.

This chain joins TRBV11-3 and TRBJ2-1, with D tentatively TRBD1 (6 bases). From germline, CDR1 is SGHNT and CDR2 YENEEA. The V and J ends lost 5 bases and 0 bases respectively, with 11 bases between them. The CDR3 has 15 residues. CDR3 DNA: TGTGCCAGCAGCCTCGCAGGGGTCTCCTACAATGAGCAGTTCTTC. This codes for CASSLAGVSYNEQFF.

Only a few counts were recorded for this clone. The chain uses TRBV5-1 and TRBJ1-4; no firm D call. The CDR3 extends over 14 amino acids. The V end lost 5 bases, the J end lost 6 bases, and 14 bases lay between the germline ends. CDR1 is SGHRS, CDR2 YFSETQ, per germline. This chain's CDR3 is CASSSGKVDEKLFF. Here the CDR3 DNA reads TGCGCCAGCAGTTCCGGGAAGGTGGATGAAAAACTGTTTTTT.

The chain combines TRBV30 with TRBJ2-4; the D gene is possibly TRBD2 (6 bases). CDR3 length: 14 residues. V lost 0 bases to trimming and J lost 9 bases, with 15 bases between them. Germline-derived CDR1 and CDR2 are GTSNPN and SVGIG (reference sequence). This chain's CDR3 is CAWSVLPYGGIQYF. CDR3 bases: TGTGCCTGGAGTGTACTCCCTTACGGGGGCATTCAGTACTTC.

The V and J genes are TRBV4-1 and TRBJ1-3; the D is unclear. Germline-derived CDR1 and CDR2 are MGHRA and YSYEKL. The CDR3 spans 16 residues. The germline V and J ends were trimmed by 0 bases and 2 bases, with 11 bases remaining between them. Written as DNA, the CDR3 is TGCGCCAGCAGCCAAGAGTCGGCATCAACTGGAAACACCATATATTTT. Residues: CASSQESASTGNTIYF.

A few counts support this clone. The rearrangement uses TRBV4-1 and TRBJ2-7; no clear D. The V end lost 0 bases, the J end lost 3 bases, and 9 bases lay between the germline ends. CDR1 and CDR2 (germline): MGHRA, YSYEKL. This CDR3 has 14 residues. The DNA for the CDR3 is TGCGCCAGCAGCCAAGAGATACGGAACTACGAGCAGTACTTC. Its protein product is CASSQEIRNYEQYF.

This clone has just one count. J is TRBJ2-7 and V is TRBV27, with 10 bases aligning to TRBD2. This CDR3 is 15 amino acids long. Germline-derived CDR1 and CDR2 are MNHEY and SMNVEV (reference sequence). The V and J ends lost 6 bases and 4 bases, in that order; junction bases with no gene match: 9. The CDR3 DNA sequence: TGTGCCAGCAGCAGAACCGGGACTAGCGATTACGAGCAGTACTTC. Its translation is CASSRTGTSDYEQYF.

As concerns this clone: The sample contains more than one DNA sequence encoding this CDR3. The rearrangement uses TRBV2 and TRBJ2-7; D is unclear. This CDR3 spans 13 amino acids. The V and J ends lost 8 bases and 2 bases respectively, with 13 bases between them. Germline CDR1 reads SNHLY; CDR2 reads FYNNEI. CDR3 protein: CASRGPEPYEQYF. CDR3 DNA: TGTGCCAGCCGAGGCCCAGAACCCTACGAGCAGTACTTC.

The chain combines TRBV28 with TRBJ2-5; the D is unclear. Germline CDR1 reads MDHEN; CDR2 reads SYDVKM. The CDR3 sequence is 11 residues long. Trimming cost V 7 bases and J 2 bases, with 5 bases left between them. The CDR3 region is CASIGQETQYF. The CDR3, as DNA: TGTGCCAGCATTGGTCAAGAGACCCAGTACTTC.

The chain couples TRBV13 to TRBJ2-7; D perhaps matches TRBD2 (6 bases). V lost 8 bases and J 8 bases, leaving 13 bases between the germline ends. The CDR3 length is 11 residues. Germline CDR1 reads PRHDT; CDR2 reads FYEKMQ (reference sequence). In DNA, the CDR3 is TGTGCCAGCCGTAGCGGTTTTCAGCAGTACTTC. Amino acid sequence: CASRSGFQQYF.

The chain joins TRBV5-5 to TRBJ1-2; D not certain. This CDR3 has 13 residues. V lost 5 bases to trimming and J lost 1 base, with 9 bases between them. Per the germline V gene, CDR1 is SGHKS and CDR2 is YYEKEE (reference sequence). CDR3 sequence: CASRVGYNYGYTF. Written as DNA, the CDR3 is TGTGCCAGCAGGGTAGGATATAACTATGGCTACACCTTC. Using reference TRBV5-5 and TRBJ1-2 for the parts outside the CDR3, the full variable domain is DAGVTQSPTHLIKTRGQQVTLRCSPISGHKSVSWYQQVLGQGPQFIFQYYEKEERGRGNFPDRFSARQFPNYSSELNVNALLLGDSALYLCASRVGYNYGYTFGSGTRLTVV.

The chain employs TRBV7-7 and TRBJ2-7; 12 positions agree with TRBD2. This CDR3 spans 14 amino acids. In germline, CDR1 is SSHAT, CDR2 FNYEAQ (reference sequence). V trimming: 5 bases; J trimming: 7 bases; junction bases outside the gene matches: 6. CDR3 loop: CASSPSGRAGEQYF. The CDR3 DNA sequence: TGTGCCAGCAGCCCTAGCGGGAGGGCGGGGGAGCAGTACTTC.